This TCR beta chain comes out of a study of blood T cell repertoires in COVID-19. Two negative PCRs, clearance, or symptom resolution characterized the recovered Cohort 3 donors. This CDR3 comprises 13 residues. Germline CDR1 and CDR2: MDHEN and SYDVKM. V was clipped by 6 bases and J by 7 bases, with 15 bases between them. The method was immunoSEQ multiplex PCR; TCRdb's version includes in-frame clones alone and lacks a portion of them. In the table there are some 290,000 clones, roughly 86% of which are singletons. In its sample, this clone was seen a few times. Sequenced: PBMCs or T cells enriched from blood (not recorded which). The chain couples TRBV28 to TRBJ2-5; TRBD1 might be the D (6 bases). This TCR came from a woman aged 25 to 39 who had recovered from COVID-19. The CDR3: CASRPQGAGTQYF. The CDR3 DNA follows: TGTGCCAGCAGACCACAGGGAGCCGGGACCCAGTACTTC. Complete variable domain (other parts from reference TRBV28 and TRBJ2-5): DVKVTQSSRYLVKRTGEKVFLECVQDMDHENMFWYRQDPGLGLRLIYFSYDVKMKEKGDIPEGYSVSREKKERFSLILESASTNQTSMYLCASRPQGAGTQYFGPGTRLLVL.